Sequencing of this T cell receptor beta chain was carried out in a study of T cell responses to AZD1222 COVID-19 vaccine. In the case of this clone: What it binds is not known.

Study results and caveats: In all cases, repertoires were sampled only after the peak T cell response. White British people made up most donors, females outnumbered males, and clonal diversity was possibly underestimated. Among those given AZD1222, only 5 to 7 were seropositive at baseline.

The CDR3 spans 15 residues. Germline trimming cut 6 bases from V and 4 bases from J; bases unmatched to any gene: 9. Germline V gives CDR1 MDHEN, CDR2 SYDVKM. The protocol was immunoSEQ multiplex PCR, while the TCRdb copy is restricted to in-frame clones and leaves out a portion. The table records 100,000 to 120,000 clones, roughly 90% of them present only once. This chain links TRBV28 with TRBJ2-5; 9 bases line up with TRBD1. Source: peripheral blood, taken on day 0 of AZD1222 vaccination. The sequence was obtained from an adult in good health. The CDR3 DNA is TGTGCCAGCAGCCGCGGGACAGGGAGGCGAGAGACCCAGTACTTC. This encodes CASSRGTGRRETQYF.